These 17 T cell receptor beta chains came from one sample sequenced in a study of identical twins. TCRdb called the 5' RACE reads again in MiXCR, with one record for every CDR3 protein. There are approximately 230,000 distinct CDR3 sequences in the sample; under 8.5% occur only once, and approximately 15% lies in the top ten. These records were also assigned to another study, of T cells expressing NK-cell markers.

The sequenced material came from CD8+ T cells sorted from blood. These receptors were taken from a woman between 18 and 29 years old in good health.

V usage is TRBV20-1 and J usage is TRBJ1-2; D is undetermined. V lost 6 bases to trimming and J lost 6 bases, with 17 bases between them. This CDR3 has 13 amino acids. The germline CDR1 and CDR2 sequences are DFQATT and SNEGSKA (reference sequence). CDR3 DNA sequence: TGCAGTGCCCTCACCCCGGTTAGGAATGGCTACACCTTC. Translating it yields CSALTPVRNGYTF.

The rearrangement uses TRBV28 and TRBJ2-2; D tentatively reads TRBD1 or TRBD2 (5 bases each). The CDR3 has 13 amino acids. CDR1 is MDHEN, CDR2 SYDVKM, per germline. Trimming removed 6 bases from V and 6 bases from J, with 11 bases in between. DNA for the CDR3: TGTGCCAGCAGGGGGGTCACCCCCGGGGAGCTGTTTTTT. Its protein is CASRGVTPGELFF.

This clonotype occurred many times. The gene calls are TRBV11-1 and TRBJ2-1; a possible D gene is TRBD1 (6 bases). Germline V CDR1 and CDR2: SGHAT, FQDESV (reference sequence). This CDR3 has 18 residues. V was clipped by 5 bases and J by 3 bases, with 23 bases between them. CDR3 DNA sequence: TGTGCCAGCAGCCAACCAGGATTTACAGGGCTGAACTACAATGAGCAGTTCTTC. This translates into CASSQPGFTGLNYNEQFF.

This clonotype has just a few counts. CDR3 region: CSVSLAGDWTDTQYF. The CDR3 bases are TGCAGCGTGTCACTAGCGGGAGACTGGACAGATACGCAGTATTTT. The chain is built from TRBV29-1 and TRBJ2-3; 11 bases line up with TRBD2. CDR1 SQVTM and CDR2 ANQGSEA come from the germline V gene. With V trimmed by 6 bases and J by 3 bases, 8 bases remained unmatched. This CDR3 is built from 15 residues.

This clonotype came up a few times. The CDR3 DNA sequence: TGCGCCAGCAGCGGGACCGGGACAGGGGGCAACTCACCCCTCCACTTT. Translated: CASSGTGTGGNSPLHF. The gene calls are TRBV5-1 and TRBJ1-6; 12 bases fit TRBD1. In germline, CDR1 is SGHRS, CDR2 YFSETQ. V lost 4 bases, J lost 10 bases, and 9 bases stayed unmatched. The CDR3 extends over 16 amino acids.

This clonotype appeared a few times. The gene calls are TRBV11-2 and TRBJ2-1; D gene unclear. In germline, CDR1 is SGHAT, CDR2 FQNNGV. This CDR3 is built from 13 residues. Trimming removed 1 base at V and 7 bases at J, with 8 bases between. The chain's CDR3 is CASSLVFGNEQFF. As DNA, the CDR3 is TGTGCCAGCAGCTTAGTTTTCGGAAATGAGCAGTTCTTC. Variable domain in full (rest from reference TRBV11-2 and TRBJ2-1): EAGVAQSPRYKIIEKRQSVAFWCNPISGHATLYWYQQILGQGPKLLIQFQNNGVVDDSQLPKDRFSAERLKGVDSTLKIQPAKLEDSAVYLCASSLVFGNEQFFGPGTRLTVL.

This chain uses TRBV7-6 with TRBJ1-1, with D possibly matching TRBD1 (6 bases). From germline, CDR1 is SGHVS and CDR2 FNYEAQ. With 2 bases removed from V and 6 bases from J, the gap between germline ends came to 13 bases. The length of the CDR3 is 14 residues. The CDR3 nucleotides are TGTGCCAGCAGCTTATATTCAGGGGACCCTGAAGCTTTCTTT. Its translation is CASSLYSGDPEAFF.

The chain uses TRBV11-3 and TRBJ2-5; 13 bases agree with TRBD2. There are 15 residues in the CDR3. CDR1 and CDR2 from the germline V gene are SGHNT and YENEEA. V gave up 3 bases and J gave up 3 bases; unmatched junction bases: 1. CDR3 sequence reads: CASSFGTSGEETQYF. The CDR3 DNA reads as TGTGCCAGCAGCTTCGGGACTAGCGGGGAAGAGACCCAGTACTTC.

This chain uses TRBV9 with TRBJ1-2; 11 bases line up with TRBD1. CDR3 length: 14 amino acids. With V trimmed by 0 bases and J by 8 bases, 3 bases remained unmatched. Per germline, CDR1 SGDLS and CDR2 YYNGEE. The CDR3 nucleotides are TGTGCCAGCAGCGTAGCGGGACAGGGGGAAGGCTACACCTTC. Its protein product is CASSVAGQGEGYTF.

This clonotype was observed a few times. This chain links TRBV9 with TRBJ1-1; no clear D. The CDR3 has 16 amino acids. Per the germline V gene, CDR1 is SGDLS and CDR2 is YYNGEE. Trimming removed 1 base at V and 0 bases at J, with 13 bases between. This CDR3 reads CASSVLGAGLNTEAFF. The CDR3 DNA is TGTGCCAGCAGCGTATTGGGCGCGGGTTTGAACACTGAAGCTTTCTTT.

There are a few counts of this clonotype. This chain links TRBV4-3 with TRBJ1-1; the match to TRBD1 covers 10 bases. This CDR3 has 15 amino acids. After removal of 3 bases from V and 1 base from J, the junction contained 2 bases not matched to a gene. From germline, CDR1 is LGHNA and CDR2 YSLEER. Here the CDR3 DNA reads TGCGCCAGCAGCCAGCGGACAGGGGGGAACACTGAAGCTTTCTTT. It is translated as CASSQRTGGNTEAFF.

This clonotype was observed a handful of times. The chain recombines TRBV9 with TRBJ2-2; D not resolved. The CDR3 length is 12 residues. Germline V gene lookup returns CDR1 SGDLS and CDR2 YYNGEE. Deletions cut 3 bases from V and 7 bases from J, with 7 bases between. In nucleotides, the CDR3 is TGTGCCAGCAGCGCCCGAGGCGGGGAGCTGTTTTTT. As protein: CASSARGGELFF.

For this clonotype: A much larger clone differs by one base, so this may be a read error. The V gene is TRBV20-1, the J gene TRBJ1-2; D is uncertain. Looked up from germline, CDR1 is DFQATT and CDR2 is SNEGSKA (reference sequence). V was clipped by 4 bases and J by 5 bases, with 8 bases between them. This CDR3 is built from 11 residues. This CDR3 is CSAIQSYGYTF. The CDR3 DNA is TGCAGTGCTATTCAATCATATGGCTACACCTTC.

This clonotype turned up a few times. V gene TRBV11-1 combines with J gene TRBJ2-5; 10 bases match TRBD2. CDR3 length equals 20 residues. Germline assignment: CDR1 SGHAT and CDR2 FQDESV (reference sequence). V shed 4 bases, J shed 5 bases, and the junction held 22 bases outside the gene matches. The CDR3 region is CASSYHPLAGDPTLLETQYF. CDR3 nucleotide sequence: TGTGCCAGCAGCTACCACCCCCTAGCGGGGGACCCCACCCTTTTGGAGACCCAGTACTTC.

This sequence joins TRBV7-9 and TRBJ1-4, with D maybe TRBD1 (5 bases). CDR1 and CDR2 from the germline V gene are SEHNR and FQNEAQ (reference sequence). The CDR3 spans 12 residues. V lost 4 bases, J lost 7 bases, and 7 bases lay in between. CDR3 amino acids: CASSWGGEKLFF. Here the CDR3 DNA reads TGTGCCAGCAGCTGGGGGGGTGAAAAACTGTTTTTT.

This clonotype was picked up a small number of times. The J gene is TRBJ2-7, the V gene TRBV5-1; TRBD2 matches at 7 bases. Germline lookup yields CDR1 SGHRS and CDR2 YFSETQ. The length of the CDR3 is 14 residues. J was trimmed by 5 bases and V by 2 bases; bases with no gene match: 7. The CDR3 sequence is CASSFRTSLDEQYF. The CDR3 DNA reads TGCGCCAGCAGCTTTCGGACTAGTTTAGACGAGCAGTACTTC. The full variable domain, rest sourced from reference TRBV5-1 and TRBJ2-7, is KAGVTQTPRYLIKTRGQQVTLSCSPISGHRSVSWYQQTPGQGLQFLFEYFSETQRNKGNFPGRFSGRQFSNSRSEMNVSTLELGDSALYLCASSFRTSLDEQYFGPGTRLTVT.

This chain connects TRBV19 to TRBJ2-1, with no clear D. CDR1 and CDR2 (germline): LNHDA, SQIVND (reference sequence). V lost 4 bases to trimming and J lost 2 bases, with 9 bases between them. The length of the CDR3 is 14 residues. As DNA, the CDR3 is TGTGCCAGTAGTACCTCCAACACCTACAATGAGCAGTTCTTC. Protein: CASSTSNTYNEQFF.